The clone carrying this TCR beta chain was observed at least ten times. The V segment lost 0 bases and the J segment 10 bases; nucleotides outside the gene matches: 14. Germline-derived CDR1 and CDR2 are SGHDT and YYEEEE. This CDR3 spans 17 amino acids. A single record per CDR3 protein comes from TCRdb applying MiXCR to the RT-PCR reads. The sample contains almost 700,000 distinct CDR3 sequences, 13% to 15% of which appear only once. The receptor was isolated from a female donor in good health, serving as a healthy control. This chain uses TRBV5-6 with TRBJ1-4; 8 bases align to TRBD1. Sample: memory CD4+ T cells from blood. The chain's CDR3 is CASSLELGSGGATKLFF. In DNA form, the CDR3 reads TGTGCCAGCAGCTTGGAGTTAGGATCAGGGGGCGCAACAAAACTGTTTTTT.